Listed below are T cell receptor beta chains from one sample, sequenced in a study of blood T cell repertoires in COVID-19. Data came from immunoSEQ multiplex PCR; TCRdb stores just in-frame clones and leaves some out. The sample contains 180,000 or so clones, about nine tenths of which appear only once. The specimen was peripheral blood. The origin of the receptors is a man in his forties or fifties with acute or convalescent COVID-19. The CDR3 runs from the conserved cysteine through the conserved F or W. D genes are given only for firm matches. Not every row has a clone size; where given, it reads once, few, many or a size class.

D gene: .; V gene: TRBV7-9; J gene: TRBJ2-1; clone size: .; CDR3 DNA: TGTGCCAGCAGCTTCTTTCACGACACCTACAATGAGCAGTTCTTC; CDR3 protein: CASSFFHDTYNEQFF
D gene: TRBD2; V gene: TRBV7-9; J gene: TRBJ2-3; clone size: .; CDR3 DNA: TGTGCCAGCAGCCCCACCGATATAGCGGGGGGGAGCACAGATACGCAGTATTTT; CDR3 protein: CASSPTDIAGGSTDTQYF
D gene: .; V gene: TRBV3-1/TRBV3-2; J gene: TRBJ2-3; clone size: .; CDR3 DNA: TGTGCCAGCAGCCCTACGGTTACGGGGTCTAGCACAGATACGCAGTATTTT; CDR3 protein: CASSPTVTGSSTDTQYF
D gene: TRBD2; V gene: TRBV7-8; J gene: TRBJ2-7; clone size: .; CDR3 DNA: TGTGCCAGCAGCTTAGGGACTAGCGTGGGGGAGCAGTACTTC; CDR3 protein: CASSLGTSVGEQYF
D gene: .; V gene: TRBV28; J gene: TRBJ1-5; clone size: .; CDR3 DNA: TGTGCCAGCAGTTTATCTGCCGGGTCCGCAAATCAGCCCCAGCATTTT; CDR3 protein: CASSLSAGSANQPQHF
D gene: .; V gene: TRBV24-1; J gene: TRBJ2-1; clone size: once; CDR3 DNA: TGTGCCACCAGTGATTTTGCGAGAAATGAGCAGTTCTTC; CDR3 protein: CATSDFARNEQFF
D gene: TRBD1; V gene: TRBV5-1; J gene: TRBJ2-7; clone size: .; CDR3 DNA: TGCGCCAGCAGCTCTCCGGGACAGGCGTCCTACGAGCAGTACTTC; CDR3 protein: CASSSPGQASYEQYF
D gene: .; V gene: TRBV24-1; J gene: TRBJ1-1; clone size: once; CDR3 DNA: TGTGCCACCAGTGGGCCGACAGCACAGGGCACTGAAGCTTTCTTT; CDR3 protein: CATSGPTAQGTEAFF
D gene: .; V gene: TRBV7-2; J gene: TRBJ1-2; clone size: .; CDR3 DNA: TGTGCCAGCAGCTTACCGGACACGTACAACTATGGCTACACCTTC; CDR3 protein: CASSLPDTYNYGYTF
D gene: .; V gene: TRBV6-5; J gene: TRBJ1-1; clone size: .; CDR3 DNA: TGTGCCAGCAGTTACGTGGGGAGGGCTTTCTTT; CDR3 protein: CASSYVGRAFF
D gene: .; V gene: TRBV14; J gene: TRBJ2-2; clone size: .; CDR3 DNA: TGTGCCAGCAGCCAAGTTTGGGGGCGAACCGGGGAGCTGTTTTTT; CDR3 protein: CASSQVWGRTGELFF
D gene: .; V gene: TRBV5-1; J gene: TRBJ1-1; clone size: .; CDR3 DNA: TGCGCCAGCAGCTTGACAGGTTTCTCGCCTGAAGCTTTCTTT; CDR3 protein: CASSLTGFSPEAFF
D gene: .; V gene: TRBV15; J gene: TRBJ1-5; clone size: .; CDR3 DNA: TGTGCCACCAGCAGAGCGGGGGTATCTCAGCCCCAGCATTTT; CDR3 protein: CATSRAGVSQPQHF
D gene: TRBD2; V gene: TRBV11-2; J gene: TRBJ2-7; clone size: .; CDR3 DNA: TGTGCCAGCAGCCGGGAGGGTAGAGCGGGGGGCTTCTCCTACGAGCAGTACTTC; CDR3 protein: CASSREGRAGGFSYEQYF
D gene: TRBD1; V gene: TRBV6-5; J gene: TRBJ1-6; clone size: once; CDR3 DNA: TGTGCCAGCAGTTACTCCAGGGGGGTAGGGTCACCCCTCCACTTT; CDR3 protein: CASSYSRGVGSPLHF
D gene: TRBD2; V gene: TRBV3-1/TRBV3-2; J gene: TRBJ2-5; clone size: .; CDR3 DNA: TGTGCCAGCAGCCAACGGATAGCGGGGTTCCAAGAGACCCAGTACTTC; CDR3 protein: CASSQRIAGFQETQYF
D gene: .; V gene: TRBV7-9; J gene: TRBJ1-1; clone size: .; CDR3 DNA: TGTGCCAGCAGCTTGAGCGGGACTATGAACACTGAAGCTTTCTTT; CDR3 protein: CASSLSGTMNTEAFF
D gene: .; V gene: TRBV5-4; J gene: TRBJ1-3; clone size: .; CDR3 DNA: TGTGCCAGCAGCTTGGATGGCGGCTTGACTGGAAACACCATATATTTT; CDR3 protein: CASSLDGGLTGNTIYF
D gene: TRBD1; V gene: TRBV12-3/TRBV12-4; J gene: TRBJ1-5; clone size: .; CDR3 DNA: TGTGCCAGCAGTCTCGACAGGGTTCAGCCCCAGCATTTT; CDR3 protein: CASSLDRVQPQHF
D gene: TRBD1; V gene: TRBV12-5; J gene: TRBJ1-3; clone size: .; CDR3 DNA: TGTGCTAGTGGTTTGGTCAGGGGGACTGGAAACACCATATATTTT; CDR3 protein: CASGLVRGTGNTIYF
D gene: TRBD1; V gene: TRBV6-1; J gene: TRBJ2-5; clone size: .; CDR3 DNA: TGTGCCAGCTCAGACAGGGGGCTCAGGGAGACCCAGTACTTC; CDR3 protein: CASSDRGLRETQYF
D gene: TRBD1; V gene: TRBV18; J gene: TRBJ1-6; clone size: .; CDR3 DNA: TGTGCCAGCTCCCCTACCGAGACAGGGGTCAATTCACCCCTCCACTTT; CDR3 protein: CASSPTETGVNSPLHF
D gene: .; V gene: TRBV4-2; J gene: TRBJ1-5; clone size: .; CDR3 DNA: TGTGCCAGCAGCGACACTTCGAATCAGCCCCAGCATTTT; CDR3 protein: CASSDTSNQPQHF
D gene: .; V gene: TRBV7-9; J gene: TRBJ1-6; clone size: .; CDR3 DNA: TGTGCCAGCAGCCCCATACAGGATTCACCCCTCCACTTT; CDR3 protein: CASSPIQDSPLHF
D gene: TRBD1; V gene: TRBV24-1; J gene: TRBJ1-3; clone size: .; CDR3 DNA: TGTGCCACCAGTTGGACCAGGGGGTTCTACTCTGGAAACACCATATATTTT; CDR3 protein: CATSWTRGFYSGNTIYF
D gene: .; V gene: TRBV12-3/TRBV12-4; J gene: TRBJ1-5; clone size: .; CDR3 DNA: TGTGCCAGCAGCCTGGGACTTCAGCCCCAGCATTTT; CDR3 protein: CASSLGLQPQHF
D gene: TRBD2; V gene: TRBV9; J gene: TRBJ2-3; clone size: .; CDR3 DNA: TGTGCCAGCAGCCCCCACGGTAGCGGGGGGTGGACAGATACGCAGTATTTT; CDR3 protein: CASSPHGSGGWTDTQYF
D gene: .; V gene: TRBV5-5; J gene: TRBJ1-1; clone size: .; CDR3 DNA: TGTGCCAGCAGCTTGGCTCCAGGGAAGGTTAACACTGAAGCTTTCTTT; CDR3 protein: CASSLAPGKVNTEAFF
D gene: TRBD1; V gene: TRBV13; J gene: TRBJ2-3; clone size: .; CDR3 DNA: TGTGCCAGCACCCCGAGGACAGGGGGCACAGATACGCAGTATTTT; CDR3 protein: CASTPRTGGTDTQYF
D gene: .; V gene: TRBV20-1; J gene: TRBJ1-5; clone size: .; CDR3 DNA: TGCAGTGCTAGTTTCGACGGGGGCAATCAGCCCCAGCATTTT; CDR3 protein: CSASFDGGNQPQHF
D gene: .; V gene: TRBV6-1; J gene: TRBJ2-4; clone size: .; CDR3 DNA: TGTGCCAGCAGTGAAGAAAGTAACCGAGGAGGAGCCAAAAACATTCAGTACTTC; CDR3 protein: CASSEESNRGGAKNIQYF
D gene: .; V gene: TRBV4-2; J gene: TRBJ1-1; clone size: few; CDR3 DNA: TGTGCCAGCAGCCACCTGGACAGATTGAACACTGAAGCTTTCTTT; CDR3 protein: CASSHLDRLNTEAFF
D gene: .; V gene: TRBV11-3; J gene: TRBJ1-3; clone size: .; CDR3 DNA: TGTGCCAGCAGCTTAGCTCCTGGAAACACCATATATTTT; CDR3 protein: CASSLAPGNTIYF
D gene: .; V gene: TRBV5-6; J gene: TRBJ1-3; clone size: few; CDR3 DNA: TGTGCCAGCAGCCAGGGACTAGCTGGAAACACCATATATTTT; CDR3 protein: CASSQGLAGNTIYF
D gene: .; V gene: TRBV19; J gene: TRBJ1-6; clone size: .; CDR3 DNA: TGTGCCAGTAGTAGCACCACTCATTCACCCCTCCACTTT; CDR3 protein: CASSSTTHSPLHF
D gene: TRBD2; V gene: TRBV4-1; J gene: TRBJ2-2; clone size: .; CDR3 DNA: TGCGCCAGCAGCCAATCCCCGGGGAGCGGGGGGAAGAACACCGGGGAGCTGTTTTTT; CDR3 protein: CASSQSPGSGGKNTGELFF
D gene: TRBD1; V gene: TRBV24-1; J gene: TRBJ2-5; clone size: .; CDR3 DNA: TGTGCCACCAGTGAACCGGGACAGGAACTCAAAGAGACCCAGTACTTC; CDR3 protein: CATSEPGQELKETQYF
D gene: TRBD2; V gene: TRBV10-1; J gene: TRBJ2-7; clone size: .; CDR3 DNA: TGCGCCAGCAGTGAGTCGAACCTAGCGGGCGAGCAGTACTTC; CDR3 protein: CASSESNLAGEQYF
D gene: TRBD1; V gene: TRBV5-4; J gene: TRBJ1-3; clone size: .; CDR3 DNA: TGTGCCAGCAGCGGACAGGGCTACTCTGGAAACACCATATATTTT; CDR3 protein: CASSGQGYSGNTIYF
D gene: TRBD1; V gene: TRBV10-3; J gene: TRBJ1-2; clone size: .; CDR3 DNA: TGTGCCATCAGTGGGGACAGGGGAGATGGCTACACCTTC; CDR3 protein: CAISGDRGDGYTF
D gene: TRBD2; V gene: TRBV10-2; J gene: TRBJ2-3; clone size: few; CDR3 DNA: TGCGCCAGCAGTGAGTCAACTAGCGGGGGGACAGATACGCAGTATTTT; CDR3 protein: CASSESTSGGTDTQYF
D gene: .; V gene: TRBV27; J gene: TRBJ2-5; clone size: .; CDR3 DNA: TGTGCCAGCAGTTTATGGAGAAACGACAGAGGAGAGACCCAGTACTTC; CDR3 protein: CASSLWRNDRGETQYF
D gene: TRBD1; V gene: TRBV5-4; J gene: TRBJ1-2; clone size: .; CDR3 DNA: TGTGCCAGCAGCTTGTCGACAGGGAATAGCTATGGCTACACCTTC; CDR3 protein: CASSLSTGNSYGYTF
D gene: .; V gene: TRBV10-3; J gene: TRBJ1-1; clone size: .; CDR3 DNA: TGTGCCATCAGTGACGGTGGGGGCGGCACTGAAGCTTTCTTT; CDR3 protein: CAISDGGGGTEAFF
D gene: TRBD1; V gene: TRBV7-8; J gene: TRBJ1-2; clone size: .; CDR3 DNA: TGTGCCAGCAGGCGGACAGGCAACTATGGCTACACCTTC; CDR3 protein: CASRRTGNYGYTF
D gene: TRBD1; V gene: TRBV19; J gene: TRBJ2-7; clone size: many; CDR3 DNA: TGTGCCAGTAGTATCGGACAGGGGGCGTCCTACGAGCAGTACTTC; CDR3 protein: CASSIGQGASYEQYF
D gene: TRBD2; V gene: TRBV9; J gene: TRBJ2-5; clone size: .; CDR3 DNA: TGTGCCAGCAGCGTAGGGAATAGCGGGGGGACGGAGACCCAGTACTTC; CDR3 protein: CASSVGNSGGTETQYF
D gene: TRBD1; V gene: TRBV18; J gene: TRBJ1-1; clone size: .; CDR3 DNA: TGTGCCAGCTCACCATCGGCGCAGGGGGGAGTAGCTGAAGCTTTCTTT; CDR3 protein: CASSPSAQGGVAEAFF
D gene: .; V gene: TRBV7-2; J gene: TRBJ2-7; clone size: .; CDR3 DNA: TGTGCCAGCAGCTCTTTCTACGAGCAGTACTTC; CDR3 protein: CASSSFYEQYF
D gene: TRBD1; V gene: TRBV13; J gene: TRBJ2-4; clone size: .; CDR3 DNA: TGTGCCAGCAGCTTAGTAGCAGGGGGCCCCCTAAACATTCAGTACTTC; CDR3 protein: CASSLVAGGPLNIQYF
D gene: TRBD1; V gene: TRBV25-1; J gene: TRBJ1-2; clone size: .; CDR3 DNA: TGTGCCAGCAGTGCCTTCTCCGGGACAGGGAACTATGGCTACACCTTC; CDR3 protein: CASSAFSGTGNYGYTF
D gene: .; V gene: TRBV5-1; J gene: TRBJ2-3; clone size: .; CDR3 DNA: TGCGCCAGCAGCTCATCCAGCACAGATACGCAGTATTTT; CDR3 protein: CASSSSSTDTQYF
D gene: TRBD1; V gene: TRBV2; J gene: TRBJ1-4; clone size: .; CDR3 DNA: TGTGCCAGCAGTGATGGGACAGCATACTCAGTCGGTAATGAAAAACTGTTTTTT; CDR3 protein: CASSDGTAYSVGNEKLFF
D gene: TRBD2; V gene: TRBV3-1/TRBV3-2; J gene: TRBJ2-7; clone size: once; CDR3 DNA: TGTGCCAGCAGCCCGGGACTAGCGGGGGGTTACGAGCAGTACTTC; CDR3 protein: CASSPGLAGGYEQYF
D gene: TRBD1; V gene: TRBV27; J gene: TRBJ2-3; clone size: .; CDR3 DNA: TGTGCCAGCAGGGTACTGGGACAGGGTGGGACAGATACGCAGTATTTT; CDR3 protein: CASRVLGQGGTDTQYF